This TCR beta chain came from a study of technical replicates of blood from a handful of donors (dated by TCRdb to about 2017). V is shortened by 3 bases, J by 4 bases, and the region joining them spans 12 bases. According to the germline V gene, CDR1 reads SQVTM and CDR2 reads ANQGSEA. The CDR3 runs 13 amino acids, cysteine and phenylalanine included. The CDR3 DNA has 39 bases and is translated from base 1. This clone showed up just once. This receptor's antigen is unknown. The input lacks base qualities; no much larger clone sits a single base away. Receptor libraries were prepared by the immunoSEQ multiplex PCR assay. TCRdb re-hosts the immuneACCESS table, in-frame sequences only. Its copies lack some clones; in the studies checked, an unresolved V gene accounts for under half of them, and the cause for the rest is not known. The sample data list about 83,000 clones, and approximately 92% of these were observed just once. The ten largest clonotypes hold around 0.25% of the sample.

This sequence was found in a human donor in good health. The specimen was T cells isolated from PBMCs. The V and J segments used are TRBV29-1 and TRBJ2-5, with no confident D gene call. The nucleotides are TGCAGCGTTGACGAACTGAATGCAGAGACCCAGTACTTC. This yields the protein CSVDELNAETQYF.